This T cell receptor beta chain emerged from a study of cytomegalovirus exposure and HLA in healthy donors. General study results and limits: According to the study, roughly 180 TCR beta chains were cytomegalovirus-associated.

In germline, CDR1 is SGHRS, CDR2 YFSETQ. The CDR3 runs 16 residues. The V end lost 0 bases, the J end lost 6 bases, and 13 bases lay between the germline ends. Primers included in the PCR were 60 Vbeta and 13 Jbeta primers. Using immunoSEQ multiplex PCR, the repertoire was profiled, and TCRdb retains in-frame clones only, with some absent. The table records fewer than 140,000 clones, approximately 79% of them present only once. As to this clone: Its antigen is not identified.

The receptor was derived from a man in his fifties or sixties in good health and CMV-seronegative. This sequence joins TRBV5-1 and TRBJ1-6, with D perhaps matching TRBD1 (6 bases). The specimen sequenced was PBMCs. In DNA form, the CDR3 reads TGCGCCAGCAGCTTGGCCTCAGGGGCGACTAATTCACCCCTCCACTTT. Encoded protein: CASSLASGATNSPLHF.